Below are 3 T cell receptor beta chains sequenced from a single sample in a study of T cells in Graves' hyperthyroidism and ophthalmopathy. RNA transcripts were the template for amplifying TCR beta CDR3 regions. The HTBI set primed first-round TCR CDR3 RT-PCR. TCRdb reprocessed the multiplex PCR reads with MiXCR, giving one entry per CDR3 protein. Seen here are around 610,000 distinct CDR3 sequences, roughly 14% observed once, and the top ten hold 3.5% to 4.5%. Sequencing used blood. These receptors were taken from a woman in her forties with Graves' ophthalmopathy.

This clonotype came up many times. The chain is built from TRBV6-2 or TRBV6-3 and TRBJ2-7; 9 nucleotides agree with TRBD2. CDR1 is MNHEY and CDR2 is SVGEGT in the germline V gene. The CDR3 extends over 16 amino acids. Germline trimming cut 5 bases from V and 2 bases from J; bases unmatched to any gene: 10. The chain's CDR3 is CASSPVAGGRTYEQYF. CDR3 DNA: TGTGCCAGCAGTCCGGTGGCGGGAGGGAGAACCTACGAGCAGTACTTC.

Ten or more counts support this clonotype. The rearrangement joins TRBV15 to TRBJ2-5, with a weak D call TRBD2 (6 bases). The V end lost 2 bases, the J end lost 2 bases, and 18 bases lay between the germline ends. The CDR3 sequence is 17 residues long. CDR1 and CDR2 (germline): LNHNV, YYDKDF (reference sequence). The CDR3 sequence: CATSRKPSEFGQETQYF. Written as DNA, the CDR3 is TGTGCCACCAGCAGAAAACCTAGCGAGTTTGGGCAAGAGACCCAGTACTTC.

The chain links TRBV20-1 to TRBJ1-3; D is possibly TRBD1 (5 bases). The CDR3 runs 16 residues. Germline V CDR1 and CDR2: DFQATT, SNEGSKA (reference sequence). The V end was cut by 1 base, the J end by 3 bases, with 16 bases between. In DNA form, the CDR3 reads TGCAGTGCTAGAGGGGACCCGGACGTAAATGGAAACACCATATATTTT. Amino acid sequence: CSARGDPDVNGNTIYF.